This passage covers 21 T cell receptor beta chains from one sample sequenced in a study of read filtering for tumor transcriptome and immune sequencing. This library used roughly 0.4 ug RNA and molecular barcoded adaptors spanning alpha/delta and beta/gamma chains. TCRdb re-called the reads through MiXCR, storing one row per CDR3 protein. The sample holds 35,000 to 50,000 distinct CDR3 sequences, 15% to 20% seen once. The specimen was a population of CD138-negative cells sorted from bone marrow. The receptors originated from a donor at least 40 years old with multiple myeloma.

This clonotype came up many times. The CDR3, as DNA: TGCGCCAGCACTGAACTAGCGGGAGGGCCAAGCACCGGGGAGCTGTTTTTT. Its protein product is CASTELAGGPSTGELFF. The chain links TRBV5-1 to TRBJ2-2; 13 bases align to TRBD2. J gave up 4 bases and V 6 bases, and 9 bases lay outside the gene matches. Looked up from germline, CDR1 is SGHRS and CDR2 is YFSETQ. The CDR3 spans 17 residues.

This clonotype came up once. This may stem from a read error, because a much larger clone lies one nucleotide away. V usage is TRBV28 and J usage is TRBJ2-5; TRBD1 matches at 8 bases. Per the germline V gene, CDR1 is MDHEN and CDR2 is SYDVKM. This CDR3 has 12 amino acids. Trimming cost V 5 bases and J 10 bases; bases outside gene matches: 6. CDR3 in amino acids: CASSLVDRVQYF. CDR3 DNA sequence: TGTGCCAGCAGTCTTGTGGACAGGGTCCAGTACTTC.

This clonotype has more than one count but fewer than ten. J is TRBJ1-2 and V is TRBV20-1; D remains ambiguous. Between the trimmed V and J ends, which lost 1 base and 4 bases, there was a span of 10 bases. There are 13 residues in the CDR3. The germline V gene encodes CDR1 DFQATT and CDR2 SNEGSKA (reference sequence). The CDR3 region is CSARVPDSYGYTF. DNA for the CDR3: TGCAGTGCTAGAGTCCCGGATTCCTATGGCTACACCTTC.

This clonotype was seen a few times. The chain uses TRBV6-2 or TRBV6-3 and TRBJ2-3, with 14 bases fitting TRBD2. Germline-derived CDR1 and CDR2 are MNHEY and SVGEGT. V was clipped by 6 bases and J by 4 bases; unmatched bases: 6. CDR3 size: 16 residues. The CDR3 nucleotides read TGTGCCAGCAGCCCCAGGACTAGCGGGAGGCCAGATACGCAGTATTTT. Translation gives CASSPRTSGRPDTQYF.

This clonotype showed up many times. The gene calls are TRBV20-1 and TRBJ1-6, with TRBD1 identical over 7 bases. The end of the DNA fits TRBJ1-1 better, so the J call may be wrong. The CDR3 length is 14 residues. Germline V gene sequence: CDR1 DFQATT, CDR2 SNEGSKA (reference sequence). DNA for the CDR3: TGCAGTGCTCTAAGGGGGCACGGGCACACTGAAGCTTTCTTT. This sequence encodes CSALRGHGHTEAFF.

This clonotype has at least ten counts. The rearrangement uses TRBV3-1 and TRBJ1-6; the match to TRBD1 covers 10 bases. The CDR3 totals 15 residues. With 4 bases clipped from V and 10 bases from J, the junction kept 7 bases outside the gene matches. CDR1 and CDR2 (germline): LGHDT, YNNKEL (reference sequence). The CDR3 here is CASSLLTGGDSPLHF. The CDR3 DNA reads as TGTGCCAGCAGCCTCTTGACAGGGGGCGACTCACCCCTCCACTTT.

This clonotype was seen repeatedly, ten times or more. The chain couples TRBV27 to TRBJ2-3, with TRBD2 matching 8 bases. The CDR3 sequence is 15 residues long. V shed 6 bases and J 0 bases; nucleotides not matched to a gene: 5. Germline V CDR1 and CDR2: MNHEY, SMNVEV (reference sequence). The CDR3, as DNA: TGTGCCAGCAGCAGACTAGCGCGGAGCACAGATACGCAGTATTTT. This codes for CASSRLARSTDTQYF.

With regard to this clonotype: A much larger clonotype is one base distant, so this may be a read error. Without the conserved terminal phenylalanine or tryptophan, this CDR3 likely stems from a read error. The chain employs TRBV20-1 and TRBJ2-1; 8 positions agree with TRBD2. After removal of 2 bases from V and 0 bases from J, the junction contained 3 bases not matched to a gene. This CDR3 is built from 15 residues. CDR1 DFQATT and CDR2 SNEGSKA come from the germline V gene (reference sequence). The CDR3 DNA reads TGCAGTGCTAGACCTAGCGGGCTCTCCTACAATGAGCAGTTCCTC. This encodes CSARPSGLSYNEQFL.

The sample holds many counts of this clonotype. V is TRBV10-3 and J is TRBJ2-2; tentatively, D is TRBD2 (6 bases). V gave up 8 bases and J gave up 0 bases, with 10 bases separating them. The CDR3 contains 14 residues. Germline V gene sequence: CDR1 ENHRY, CDR2 SYGVKD. This CDR3 is CAIPLATNTGELFF. DNA of the CDR3: TGTGCCATCCCGCTAGCGACGAACACCGGGGAGCTGTTTTTT.

This clonotype occurred a few times. As DNA, the CDR3 is TGCGCCAGCAGCCAAGTGGGGTCTGAGGGCGCTGAAGCTTTCTTT. This codes for CASSQVGSEGAEAFF. The chain is built from TRBV4-1 and TRBJ1-1; D remains unclear. The ends were cut back, 1 base at V and 6 bases at J, with 15 bases in the middle. CDR3 length: 15 amino acids. Germline V gene lookup returns CDR1 MGHRA and CDR2 YSYEKL.

On this clonotype itself: The junction differs from germline at one of its ends, possibly a read error. The rearrangement links TRBV6-5 to TRBJ2-2, with a tentative D call TRBD1 (5 bases). The germline gives CDR1 MNHEY, CDR2 SVGAGI. The CDR3 spans 17 residues. The CDR3, as DNA: TGTGCCAGCAGTTACTCATACCCACGGACAACCACCGAGGAGCTGTTTTTT. Encoded protein: CASSYSYPRTTTEELFF.

In its sample, this clonotype was seen many times. This could be a read error, since a much larger clone is one nucleotide away. The chain carries TRBV2 and TRBJ2-1; unclear D gene. Germline CDR1 is SNHLY and CDR2 is FYNNEI. CDR3 length equals 17 residues. The CDR3 here is CACSVWQDGPQINEQFF. CDR3 bases: TGTGCCTGCAGTGTATGGCAGGATGGACCACAGATCAATGAGCAGTTCTTC.

Worth noting for this clonotype: This may be a read error, as it is one base from a much larger clone. The conserved closing phenylalanine or tryptophan is absent in this CDR3, likely reflecting a read error. The CDR3 is CASSLRETTDTQYL. For the CDR3, the DNA is TGTGCCAGCAGTTTGCGGGAGACGACAGATACGCAGTATCTT. The chain carries TRBV12-3 or TRBV12-4 and TRBJ2-3; 7 nucleotides line up with TRBD2. The CDR3 covers 14 residues. Unmatched junction bases numbered 3, after V lost 3 bases and J lost 3 bases.

This clonotype was seen at least ten times. This chain links TRBV27 with TRBJ1-2; D remains unclear. Trimming cost V 3 bases and J 4 bases, with 9 bases left between them. Germline CDR1 reads MNHEY; CDR2 reads SMNVEV (reference sequence). The CDR3 consists of 13 residues. The CDR3 spells CASSFSGLYGYTF. The CDR3 DNA reads TGTGCCAGCAGTTTTTCCGGGCTCTATGGCTACACCTTC.

This clonotype was counted ten times or more. The V call is TRBV7-2, the J call TRBJ2-7; D is unclear. Germline V gene sequence: CDR1 SGHTA, CDR2 FQGNSA. V dropped 4 bases and J dropped 3 bases, with 4 bases sitting between them. The CDR3 length is 11 residues. CDR3 residues: CASSSRYEQYF. The DNA of the CDR3 is TGTGCCAGCAGCTCCCGCTACGAGCAGTACTTC. The entire variable domain, with the rest obtained from reference TRBV7-2 and TRBJ2-7, is as follows: GAGVSQSPSNKVTEKGKDVELRCDPISGHTALYWYRQSLGQGLEFLIYFQGNSAPDKSGLPSDRFSAERTGGSVSTLTIQRTQQEDSAVYLCASSSRYEQYFGPGTRLTVT.

This clonotype was counted ten times or more. The chain has TRBV19 and TRBJ2-1; the D gene could be TRBD1 or TRBD2 (5 bases each). Germline assignment: CDR1 LNHDA and CDR2 SQIVND (reference sequence). This CDR3 is built from 12 residues. V was trimmed by 3 bases and J by 6 bases, leaving 6 bases between them. The CDR3 nucleotides are TGTGCCAGTAGTATCGGGGCCAATGAGCAGTTCTTC. Its translation is CASSIGANEQFF.

A few counts support this clonotype. This chain uses TRBV3-1 with TRBJ2-7; TRBD1 matches at 11 bases. This CDR3 spans 15 amino acids. J lost 7 bases, V lost 4 bases, and 9 bases had no gene match. In germline, CDR1 is LGHDT, CDR2 YNNKEL (reference sequence). The CDR3 DNA sequence: TGTGCCAGCAGCCTCCGAGGACAGGGGGCAAAGGAGCAGTACTTC. Protein sequence: CASSLRGQGAKEQYF.

This clonotype has more than one count but fewer than ten. The V gene is TRBV7-9, the J gene TRBJ1-5; 10 nucleotides agree with TRBD1. With V trimmed by 4 bases and J by 7 bases, 1 base remained unmatched. CDR1 and CDR2 (germline): SEHNR, FQNEAQ (reference sequence). This CDR3 has 13 amino acids. The CDR3 is CASSSDRGQPQHF. The CDR3, as DNA: TGTGCCAGCAGCTCGGACAGGGGGCAGCCCCAGCATTTT.

This clonotype occurred a few times. V and J are TRBV5-6 and TRBJ2-1, with 7 bases identical to TRBD2. The V and J ends lost 3 bases and 0 bases, in that order; junction bases with no gene match: 3. Germline values: CDR1 SGHDT, CDR2 YYEEEE. The CDR3 length is 15 residues. CDR3 sequence reads: CASSSTSDSYNEQFF. CDR3 bases: TGTGCCAGCAGCTCAACTAGCGACTCCTACAATGAGCAGTTCTTC.

This clonotype was observed at least ten times. The chain recombines TRBV20-1 with TRBJ1-2; TRBD1 aligns across 7 bases. Germline V gene sequence: CDR1 DFQATT, CDR2 SNEGSKA (reference sequence). The CDR3 runs 13 residues. J gave up 7 bases and V 6 bases, and 11 bases lay outside the gene matches. The CDR3 is CSATRRTGSGYTF. The DNA of the CDR3 is TGCAGTGCAACCCGCCGGACAGGATCTGGCTACACCTTC.

This clonotype was found many times. This chain uses TRBV4-2 with TRBJ2-5, with 9 nucleotides matching TRBD2. With 2 bases clipped from V and 5 bases from J, the junction kept 0 bases outside the gene matches. CDR1 is LGHNA and CDR2 is YNFKEQ in the germline V gene. CDR3 length: 13 amino acids. CDR3 region: CASSQSGGETQYF. The CDR3 DNA reads as TGTGCCAGCAGCCAAAGCGGGGGGGAGACCCAGTACTTC.